This entry lists 30 T cell receptor beta chains sequenced from one sample in a study of regulatory T cells in long-lasting Graves disease. Both iRepertoire HTBI primers and Arm-PCR of CDR3 regions were used to build the TCR beta libraries. Via MiXCR, TCRdb re-called the multiplex PCR reads, giving one row per CDR3 protein. The profile covers some 320,000 distinct CDR3 sequences, with roughly 18% appearing a single time and less than 45% taken by the ten largest. Sample time point: newly diagnosed GD, antithyroid drugs for less than 3 months. PBMCs provided the RNA from which the TCR library was made. The material sequenced was peripheral blood mononuclear cells (PBMCs), taken at new diagnosis, from a patient treated with antithyroid drugs. These receptors were obtained from a female donor with Graves disease.

This clonotype was found many times. The chain is built from TRBV12-3 or TRBV12-4 and TRBJ1-6; D is unclear. The CDR3 totals 13 residues. Between the trimmed V and J ends, which lost 7 bases and 5 bases, there was a span of 9 bases. This CDR3 reads CASKGSDNSPLHF. CDR3 bases: TGTGCCAGCAAAGGGAGCGATAATTCACCCCTCCACTTT.

This clonotype was counted a few times. V gene TRBV18 combines with J gene TRBJ1-3, with 8 nucleotides matching TRBD1. CDR3 size: 12 residues. V lost 6 bases and J lost 10; bases outside the gene matches: 5. Germline-derived CDR1 and CDR2 are KGHSH and LQKENI. The CDR3 DNA reads as TGTGCCAGCTCCGGACAGGGCGATACCATATATTTT. Protein product: CASSGQGDTIYF.

This clonotype was detected ten times or more. The J gene is TRBJ2-7, the V gene TRBV5-1; 8 nucleotides align to TRBD2. Germline V gene data show CDR1 as SGHRS and CDR2 as YFSETQ. Germline trimming cut 0 bases from V and 2 bases from J; bases unmatched to any gene: 7. The CDR3 sequence is 16 residues long. The DNA of the CDR3 is TGCGCCAGCAGCTTGGCTACTAGCGGCCTTACCTACGAGCAGTACTTC. Its protein is CASSLATSGLTYEQYF. The entire variable domain, with the rest obtained from reference TRBV5-1 and TRBJ2-7, is as follows: KAGVTQTPRYLIKTRGQQVTLSCSPISGHRSVSWYQQTPGQGLQFLFEYFSETQRNKGNFPGRFSGRQFSNSRSEMNVSTLELGDSALYLCASSLATSGLTYEQYFGPGTRLTVT.

This chain connects TRBV28 to TRBJ2-7, with a tentative D call TRBD2 (6 bases). Germline lookup yields CDR1 MDHEN and CDR2 SYDVKM. V dropped 5 bases and J dropped 2 bases, with 13 bases sitting between them. This CDR3 comprises 14 residues. CDR3 DNA sequence: TGTGCCAGCAGTATACCCGGGAGACCCTACGAGCAGTACTTC. This codes for CASSIPGRPYEQYF. Complete variable domain (other parts from reference TRBV28 and TRBJ2-7): DVKVTQSSRYLVKRTGEKVFLECVQDMDHENMFWYRQDPGLGLRLIYFSYDVKMKEKGDIPEGYSVSREKKERFSLILESASTNQTSMYLCASSIPGRPYEQYFGPGTRLTVT.

This clonotype was picked up a small number of times. The genes are TRBV27 and TRBJ2-7, with 11 nucleotides matching TRBD1. Trimming cost V 0 bases and J 2 bases; bases outside gene matches: 0. Germline values: CDR1 MNHEY, CDR2 SMNVEV (reference sequence). CDR3 length equals 15 residues. CDR3 loop: CASSLSGQGAYEQYF. As DNA, the CDR3 is TGTGCCAGCAGTTTATCGGGACAGGGGGCCTACGAGCAGTACTTC.

The chain recombines TRBV28 with TRBJ2-7; 8 nucleotides match TRBD2. The length of the CDR3 is 15 residues. Germline assignment: CDR1 MDHEN and CDR2 SYDVKM. Trimming took 5 bases from V and 5 from J; bases not matched to a gene: 11. CDR3 loop: CASSPGGGGSDEQYF. DNA for the CDR3: TGTGCCAGCAGTCCCGGGGGGGGGGGATCGGACGAGCAGTACTTC.

This clonotype has ten or more counts. The junction shows a germline mismatch at one end, possibly a read error. The chain links TRBV5-1 to TRBJ2-1, with a weak D call TRBD1 (5 bases). Germline V gene sequence: CDR1 SGHRS, CDR2 YFSETQ. The CDR3 is 13 amino acids. The CDR3 here is CASSLGLYNEQFF. In DNA form, the CDR3 reads TGTGCCAGCAGCCTGGGGCTGTACAATGAGCAGTTCTTC.

This clonotype appeared many times. The chain is built from TRBV27 and TRBJ1-2, with 8 nucleotides matching TRBD1. V lost 3 bases to trimming and J lost 3 bases; unmatched junction nucleotides: 12. From germline, CDR1 is MNHEY and CDR2 SMNVEV (reference sequence). The CDR3 sequence is 17 residues long. Here the CDR3 reads CASSFLTGEFLDYGYTF. DNA for the CDR3: TGTGCCAGCAGTTTTCTGACAGGGGAATTTTTGGACTATGGCTACACCTTC.

This clonotype was seen a handful of times. A read error likely explains this, since a far larger clone differs by one base. This chain uses TRBV2 with TRBJ2-3, with D perhaps TRBD2 (7 bases). Gene TRBJ2-1 matches the end of the DNA better, so the J call may be wrong. Germline CDR1 SNHLY, CDR2 FYNNEI. The CDR3 is made up of 18 amino acids. The CDR3 nucleotides are TGTGCCAGCAGTGAACCCCCCGGGGGGCAGACCTCCTGCAATGAGCAGTTCTTC. It encodes CASSEPPGGQTSCNEQFF.

This clonotype was found many times. This rearrangement joins TRBV28 to TRBJ1-2; 8 bases match TRBD1. With V trimmed by 6 bases and J by 5 bases, 5 bases remained unmatched. The germline V gene encodes CDR1 MDHEN and CDR2 SYDVKM. This CDR3 has 13 amino acids. As DNA, the CDR3 is TGTGCCAGCAGAGGGACAGGACTTTATGGCTACACCTTC. This sequence encodes CASRGTGLYGYTF.

Ten or more counts support this clonotype. The rearrangement links TRBV5-1 to TRBJ2-7, with a possible D match to TRBD2 (5 bases). The CDR3 is 13 residues long. CDR1 and CDR2 (germline): SGHRS, YFSETQ. The ends were cut back, 4 bases at V and 2 bases at J, with 10 bases in the middle. Written as DNA, the CDR3 is TGCGCCAGCAGCGCCGGGGATCCCTACGAGCAGTACTTC. It yields the protein CASSAGDPYEQYF.

About this clonotype: An end of the junction differs from the germline gene, which may be a read error. V and J are TRBV29-1 and TRBJ2-4; 7 bases map to TRBD2. The V gene's germline CDR1 is SQVTM and CDR2 ANQGSEA. This CDR3 comprises 18 residues. The CDR3 sequence: CSVEAGREEKVAKNIQYF. Here the CDR3 DNA reads TGCAGCGTAGAAGCAGGGAGGGAGGAGAAGGTAGCCAAAAACATTCAGTACTTC.

This clonotype occurred many times. The chain is built from TRBV3-1 and TRBJ2-7, with 7 bases fitting TRBD2. The CDR3 contains 15 residues. V lost 0 bases and J lost 2; bases outside the gene matches: 4. Germline CDR1 and CDR2: LGHDT and YNNKEL (reference sequence). CDR3 nucleotide sequence: TGTGCCAGCAGCCAAGACGGGGGGAGGCCCTACGAGCAGTACTTC. Protein sequence: CASSQDGGRPYEQYF.

This clonotype was observed at least ten times. This chain joins TRBV2 and TRBJ1-5; D gene unclear. Trimming removed 2 bases at V and 0 bases at J, with 5 bases between. Per the germline V gene, CDR1 is SNHLY and CDR2 is FYNNEI. The CDR3 has 14 amino acids. The CDR3 protein is CASSEQDSNQPQHF. The CDR3 region has the DNA TGTGCCAGCAGTGAACAGGATAGCAATCAGCCCCAGCATTTT.

Here the CDR3 DNA reads TGTGCCAGCAGCTCGTCCCACTCCCTGGGGGAGACCCAGTACTTC. This gives the protein CASSSSHSLGETQYF. The chain has TRBV9 and TRBJ2-5; D is unresolved. The CDR3 is made up of 15 amino acids. V dropped 4 bases and J dropped 5 bases, with 18 bases sitting between them. Germline values: CDR1 SGDLS, CDR2 YYNGEE. Full variable domain (rest looked up from reference TRBV9 and TRBJ2-5): DSGVTQTPKHLITATGQRVTLRCSPRSGDLSVYWYQQSLDQGLQFLIQYYNGEERAKGNILERFSAQQFPDLHSELNLSSLELGDSALYFCASSSSHSLGETQYFGPGTRLLVL.

Regarding this clonotype: The likely explanation is a read error, given a far larger clone one base away. The chain employs TRBV29-1 and TRBJ2-3; 12 bases are a match to TRBD2. Per germline, CDR1 SQVTM and CDR2 ANQGSEA. The CDR3 length is 15 residues. CDR3 sequence: CSTRPLAGGPHTQYF. CDR3 in DNA: TGCAGTACTAGACCTCTAGCGGGAGGGCCACATACGCAGTATTTT.

In this sample, this clonotype turned up many times. The CDR3 nucleotides read TGCAGTGCTAGAGGGAGGGGCGAGCAAGAGACCCAGTACTTC. This sequence encodes CSARGRGEQETQYF. The V gene is TRBV20-1, the J gene TRBJ2-5, with D possibly matching TRBD2 (6 bases). The CDR3 is made up of 14 amino acids. Germline assignment: CDR1 DFQATT and CDR2 SNEGSKA (reference sequence). V lost 1 base, J lost 2 bases, and 11 bases lay in between.

The chain has TRBV15 and TRBJ1-5; 10 positions agree with TRBD1. The trim removed 2 bases at V and 4 bases at J, leaving 2 bases unmatched. The CDR3 spans 15 residues. Per germline, CDR1 LNHNV and CDR2 YYDKDF (reference sequence). The CDR3: CATSRKGQGNQPQHF. CDR3 bases: TGTGCCACCAGCAGAAAGGGACAGGGGAATCAGCCCCAGCATTTT.

The genes are TRBV7-2 and TRBJ1-6; tentatively, D is TRBD1 (5 bases). Germline V gene lookup returns CDR1 SGHTA and CDR2 FQGNSA. This CDR3 has 15 residues. The ends were cut back, 2 bases at V and 4 bases at J, with 9 bases in the middle. The CDR3 is CASSLRRTYNSPLHF. Written as DNA, the CDR3 is TGTGCCAGCAGCTTAAGGCGGACATATAATTCACCCCTCCACTTT.

In its sample, this clonotype was seen many times. The chain recombines TRBV2 with TRBJ2-1, with 9 bases aligning to TRBD1. From germline, CDR1 is SNHLY and CDR2 FYNNEI. The V and J ends lost 8 bases and 7 bases, in that order; junction bases with no gene match: 12. CDR3 length: 15 residues. The CDR3 spells CASPLPTGGENEQFF. In nucleotides, the CDR3 is TGTGCCAGCCCCCTGCCGACAGGGGGGGAGAATGAGCAGTTCTTC. The full variable domain, its missing parts supplied by reference TRBV2 and TRBJ2-1, is EPEVTQTPSHQVTQMGQEVILRCVPISNHLYFYWYRQILGQKVEFLVSFYNNEISEKSEIFDDQFSVERPDGSNFTLKIRSTKLEDSAMYFCASPLPTGGENEQFFGPGTRLTVL.

This clonotype has more than one count but fewer than ten. The V gene is TRBV5-1, the J gene TRBJ2-7, with unresolved D. V gave up 4 bases and J gave up 1 base, with 9 bases separating them. The germline gives CDR1 SGHRS, CDR2 YFSETQ. This CDR3 region has 13 residues. This chain's CDR3 is CASSTSTSYEQYF. CDR3 coding DNA: TGCGCCAGCAGCACATCTACGTCCTACGAGCAGTACTTC.

This clonotype was counted once. This chain connects TRBV2 to TRBJ1-1; D may be TRBD1 (5 bases). V dropped 5 bases and J dropped 7 bases, with 17 bases sitting between them. The CDR3 has 14 residues. Per the germline V gene, CDR1 is SNHLY and CDR2 is FYNNEI. The CDR3 reads CASSLSGPRGEAFF. CDR3 coding DNA: TGTGCCAGCAGTTTATCAGGACCGAGGGGTGAAGCTTTCTTT.

A word on this clonotype: This could be a read error, since a much larger clone is one nucleotide away. The chain uses TRBV6-1 and TRBJ1-5; unclear D gene. The germline gives CDR1 MNHNS, CDR2 SASEGT. Trimming removed 0 bases from V and 1 base from J, with 13 bases in between. The CDR3 extends over 17 amino acids. The CDR3 sequence is CASSEAGIGFSNQPQHF. The CDR3 DNA follows: TGTGCCAGCAGTGAAGCGGGGATAGGGTTCAGCAATCAGCCCCAGCATTTT.

The CDR3: CASSEWAKGEVNQPQHF. The DNA of the CDR3 is TGTGCCAGCAGTGAGTGGGCCAAGGGGGAGGTCAATCAGCCCCAGCATTTT. J is TRBJ1-5 and V is TRBV2; D perhaps matches TRBD1 (6 bases). V was pared by 3 bases and J by 3 bases, with 18 bases between. Germline CDR1 and CDR2: SNHLY and FYNNEI. This CDR3 comprises 17 residues.

This clonotype was recorded many times. The rearrangement uses TRBV2 and TRBJ2-7; D unresolved. The CDR3 is 12 amino acids. Trimming stripped 4 bases from V and 6 bases from J, with 10 bases between. Germline V lookup: CDR1 SNHLY, CDR2 FYNNEI. In nucleotides, the CDR3 is TGTGCCAGCAGTGCCTCGGCGTTCGAGCAGTACTTC. This sequence encodes CASSASAFEQYF.

This clonotype was recorded at least ten times. V is TRBV20-1 and J is TRBJ1-1; D is unresolved. CDR3 size: 15 residues. V was clipped by 4 bases and J by 0 bases, with 15 bases between them. From germline, CDR1 is DFQATT and CDR2 SNEGSKA (reference sequence). CDR3 sequence: CSATSVREMNTEAFF. In DNA form, the CDR3 reads TGCAGTGCTACCAGCGTACGGGAGATGAACACTGAAGCTTTCTTT.

This clonotype was found many times. The chain is built from TRBV27 and TRBJ2-1, with 13 positions matching TRBD2. Germline lookup yields CDR1 MNHEY and CDR2 SMNVEV (reference sequence). CDR3 length equals 16 residues. Trimming at V came to 5 bases and at J to 2 bases, leaving 3 bases not matched to a gene. CDR3 loop: CASSKGLAGTYNEQFF. In DNA form, the CDR3 reads TGTGCCAGCAGTAAGGGACTAGCGGGAACCTACAATGAGCAGTTCTTC.

The chain joins TRBV6-5 to TRBJ1-1; D is undetermined. Germline V lookup: CDR1 MNHEY, CDR2 SVGAGI. The V end was cut by 2 bases, the J end by 5 bases, with 15 bases between. CDR3 length: 15 residues. The CDR3 region is CASSYGEAGGTEAFF. Written as DNA, the CDR3 is TGTGCCAGCAGTTACGGAGAGGCGGGAGGGACTGAAGCTTTCTTT.

The J gene is TRBJ2-1, the V gene TRBV3-1; unclear D gene. The germline gives CDR1 LGHDT, CDR2 YNNKEL (reference sequence). The CDR3 extends over 14 amino acids. V lost 0 bases and J 7 bases, leaving 10 bases between the germline ends. CDR3 region: CASSQEFSRNEQFF. Written as DNA, the CDR3 is TGTGCCAGCAGCCAAGAATTTAGCCGGAATGAGCAGTTCTTC.

This clonotype showed up many times. The chain employs TRBV15 and TRBJ1-1, with a weak D call TRBD1 (5 bases). The length of the CDR3 is 14 residues. The germline CDR1 and CDR2 sequences are LNHNV and YYDKDF (reference sequence). V lost 5 bases and J lost 4, with 14 bases in between. DNA of the CDR3: TGTGCCACCAGCGGTAGGGGCGGTAGCACTGAAGCTTTCTTT. The encoded protein is CATSGRGGSTEAFF.